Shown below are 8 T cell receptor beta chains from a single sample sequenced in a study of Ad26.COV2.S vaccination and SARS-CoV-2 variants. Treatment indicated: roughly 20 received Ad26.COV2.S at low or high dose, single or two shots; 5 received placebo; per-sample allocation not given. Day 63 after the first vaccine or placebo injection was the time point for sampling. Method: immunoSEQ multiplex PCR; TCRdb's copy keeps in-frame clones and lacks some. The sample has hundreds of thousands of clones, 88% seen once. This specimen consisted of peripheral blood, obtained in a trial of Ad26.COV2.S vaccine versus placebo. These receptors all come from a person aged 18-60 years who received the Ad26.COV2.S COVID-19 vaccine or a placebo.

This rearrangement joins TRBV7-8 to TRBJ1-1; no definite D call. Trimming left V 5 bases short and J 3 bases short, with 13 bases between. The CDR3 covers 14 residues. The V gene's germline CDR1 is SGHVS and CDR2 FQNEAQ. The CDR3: CASSLGRRDTEAFF. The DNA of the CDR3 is TGTGCCAGCAGCCTGGGCCGACGGGACACTGAAGCTTTCTTT.

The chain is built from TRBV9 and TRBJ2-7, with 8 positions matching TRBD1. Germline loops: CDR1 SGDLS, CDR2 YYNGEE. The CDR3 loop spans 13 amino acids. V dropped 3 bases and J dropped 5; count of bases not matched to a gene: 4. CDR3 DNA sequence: TGTGCCAGCAGCGGGTGGACAGGGAACGAGCAGTACTTC. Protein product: CASSGWTGNEQYF.

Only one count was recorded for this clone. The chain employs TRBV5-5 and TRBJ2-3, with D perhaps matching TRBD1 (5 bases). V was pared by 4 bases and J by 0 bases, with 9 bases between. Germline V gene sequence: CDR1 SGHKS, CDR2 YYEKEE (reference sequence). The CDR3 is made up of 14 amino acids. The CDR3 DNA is TGTGCCAGCAGCGTGACAGTAAGCACAGATACGCAGTATTTT. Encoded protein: CASSVTVSTDTQYF. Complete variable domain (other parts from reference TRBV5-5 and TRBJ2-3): DAGVTQSPTHLIKTRGQQVTLRCSPISGHKSVSWYQQVLGQGPQFIFQYYEKEERGRGNFPDRFSARQFPNYSSELNVNALLLGDSALYLCASSVTVSTDTQYFGPGTRLTVL.

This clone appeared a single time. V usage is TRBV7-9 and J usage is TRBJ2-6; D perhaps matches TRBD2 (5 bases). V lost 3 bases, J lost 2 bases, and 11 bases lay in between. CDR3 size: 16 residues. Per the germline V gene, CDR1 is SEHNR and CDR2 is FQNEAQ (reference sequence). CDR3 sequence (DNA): TGTGCCAGCAGCTTTTTTTTCGGGGCTGGGGCCAACGTCCTGACTTTC. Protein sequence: CASSFFFGAGANVLTF.

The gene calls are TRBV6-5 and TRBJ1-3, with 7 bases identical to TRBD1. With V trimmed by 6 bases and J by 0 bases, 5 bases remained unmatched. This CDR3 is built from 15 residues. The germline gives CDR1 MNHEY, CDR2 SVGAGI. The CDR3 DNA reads TGTGCCAGCAGCCAAGGGACAGTCTCTGGAAACACCATATATTTT. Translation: CASSQGTVSGNTIYF.

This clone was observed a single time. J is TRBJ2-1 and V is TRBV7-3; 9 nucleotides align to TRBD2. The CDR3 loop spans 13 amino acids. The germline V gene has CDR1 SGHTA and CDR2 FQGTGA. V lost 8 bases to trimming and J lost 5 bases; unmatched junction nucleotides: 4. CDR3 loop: CASSASGNNEQFF. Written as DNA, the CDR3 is TGTGCCAGCTCCGCTAGCGGGAACAATGAGCAGTTCTTC.

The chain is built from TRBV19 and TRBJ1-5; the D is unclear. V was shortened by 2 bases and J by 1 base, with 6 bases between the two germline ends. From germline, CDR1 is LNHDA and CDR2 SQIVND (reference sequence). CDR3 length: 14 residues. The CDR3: CASSITRSNQPQHF. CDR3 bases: TGTGCCAGTAGTATAACCAGGAGCAATCAGCCCCAGCATTTT.

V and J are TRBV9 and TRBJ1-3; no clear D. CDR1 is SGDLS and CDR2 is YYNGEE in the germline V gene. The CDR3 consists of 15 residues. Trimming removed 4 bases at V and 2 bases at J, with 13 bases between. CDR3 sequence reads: CASSPSRGTGNTIYF. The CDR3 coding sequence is TGTGCCAGCAGCCCCTCGAGAGGGACTGGAAACACCATATATTTT.